The present TCR beta chain was sequenced within a study of T cells after posttransplantation cyclophosphamide. Cyclophosphamide on days +3 and +4 followed busulfan-fludarabine conditioning and a marrow graft. Profiled with immunoSEQ multiplex PCR; TCRdb holds only in-frame clones, not every one. The data contain 15,000 to 20,000 clones, almost 95% of them singletons. Overall study findings and caveats: Donor-recipient repertoire similarity was low at 1-2 months, rising over year one.

This CDR3 has 15 amino acids. Germline CDR1 reads LGHNA; CDR2 reads YNFKEQ. Deletions cut 1 base from V and 4 bases from J, with 13 bases between. In regard to this clone: What it binds is not known.

The J gene is TRBJ1-2, the V gene TRBV4-2, with D possibly TRBD1 on 5 matching bases. The sequence was obtained from a male patient between 60 and 69 years old who received an allogeneic stem cell transplant from a related donor and was CMV-positive. Some T cells may have come from the graft donor. The starting material was CD4+ T cells sorted from blood, obtained after allogeneic stem cell transplant with posttransplant cyclophosphamide. The CDR3 DNA sequence: TGTGCCAGCAGCCAAGTATCAGGGTTTACCTATGGCTACACCTTC. This sequence encodes CASSQVSGFTYGYTF.